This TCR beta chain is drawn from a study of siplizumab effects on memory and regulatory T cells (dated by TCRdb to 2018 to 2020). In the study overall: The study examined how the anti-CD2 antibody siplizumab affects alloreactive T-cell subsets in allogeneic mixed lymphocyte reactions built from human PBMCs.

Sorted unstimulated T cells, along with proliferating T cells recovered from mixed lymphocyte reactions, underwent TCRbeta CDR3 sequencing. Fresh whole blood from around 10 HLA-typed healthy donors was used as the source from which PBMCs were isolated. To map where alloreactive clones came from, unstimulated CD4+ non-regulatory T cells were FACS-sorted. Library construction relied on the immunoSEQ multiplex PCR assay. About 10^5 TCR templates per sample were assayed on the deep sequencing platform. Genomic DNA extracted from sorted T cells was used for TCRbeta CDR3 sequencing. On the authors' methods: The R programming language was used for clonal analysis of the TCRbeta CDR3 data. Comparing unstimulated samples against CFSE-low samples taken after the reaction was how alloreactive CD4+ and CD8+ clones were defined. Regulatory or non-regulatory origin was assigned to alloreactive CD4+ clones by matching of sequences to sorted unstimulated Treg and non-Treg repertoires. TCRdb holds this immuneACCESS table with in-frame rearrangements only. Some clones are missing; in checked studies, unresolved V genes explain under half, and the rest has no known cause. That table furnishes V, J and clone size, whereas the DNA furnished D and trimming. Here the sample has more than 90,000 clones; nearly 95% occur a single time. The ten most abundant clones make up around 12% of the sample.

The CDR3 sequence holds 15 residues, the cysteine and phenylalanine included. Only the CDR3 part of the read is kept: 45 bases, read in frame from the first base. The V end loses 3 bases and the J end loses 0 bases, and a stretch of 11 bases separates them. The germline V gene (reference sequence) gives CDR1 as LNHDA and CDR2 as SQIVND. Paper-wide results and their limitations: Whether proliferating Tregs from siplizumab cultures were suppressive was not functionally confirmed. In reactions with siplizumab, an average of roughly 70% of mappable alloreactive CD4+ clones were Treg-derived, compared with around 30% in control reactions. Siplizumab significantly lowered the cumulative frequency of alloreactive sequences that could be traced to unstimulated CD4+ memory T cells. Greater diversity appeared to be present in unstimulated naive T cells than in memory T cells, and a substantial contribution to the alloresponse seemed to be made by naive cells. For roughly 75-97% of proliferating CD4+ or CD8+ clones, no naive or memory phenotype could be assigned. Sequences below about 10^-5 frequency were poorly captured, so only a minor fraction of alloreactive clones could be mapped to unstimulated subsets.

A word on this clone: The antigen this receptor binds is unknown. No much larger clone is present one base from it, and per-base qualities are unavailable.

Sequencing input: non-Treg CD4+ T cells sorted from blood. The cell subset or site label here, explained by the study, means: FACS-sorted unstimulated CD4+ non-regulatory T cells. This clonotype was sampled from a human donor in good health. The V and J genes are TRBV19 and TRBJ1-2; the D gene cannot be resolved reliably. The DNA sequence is TGTGCCAGTAGTATTAACTCCCGCGCTAACTATGGCTACACCTTC. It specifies CASSINSRANYGYTF.